This T cell receptor beta chain came from a study of CD8 T cells in Susac syndrome. A quantity of 0.5 to 1 ug RNA underwent reverse transcription using random hexamers. TCRdb reanalysed the immunoSEQ multiplex PCR reads using MiXCR and keeps one entry per CDR3 protein. The data show 120,000 to 150,000 distinct CDR3 sequences, 94% seen once. Source material: CD4+ T cells from PBMCs. This receptor was taken from a human donor in good health.

CDR3 sequence: CSARDVREALGIEQYF. CDR3 in DNA: TGCAGTGCTAGAGATGTGCGGGAGGCCTTGGGTATAGAGCAGTACTTC. The V call is TRBV20-1, the J call TRBJ2-7; 8 bases line up with TRBD2. The CDR3 extends over 16 amino acids. V lost 0 bases and J lost 7; bases outside the gene matches: 14. Germline-derived CDR1 and CDR2 are DFQATT and SNEGSKA (reference sequence).